The 20 T cell receptor beta chains below come from one sample, sequenced in a study of blood T cell repertoires in COVID-19. Profiled with immunoSEQ multiplex PCR; TCRdb holds only in-frame clones, not every one. The sample lists 270,000 or so clones, 85% occurring once. Sequenced: peripheral blood. These receptors were collected from a human donor in a cohort sampled during active COVID-19.

The gene calls are TRBV28 and TRBJ1-3, with D perhaps TRBD1 (5 bases). Germline CDR1 MDHEN, CDR2 SYDVKM. Trimming left V 4 bases short and J 4 bases short, with 17 bases between. CDR3 length equals 16 residues. CDR3 in DNA: TGTGCCAGCAGTTCTCAGGGAACGGCTTCAGGAAACACCATATATTTT. Encoded protein: CASSSQGTASGNTIYF.

The chain links TRBV7-2 to TRBJ1-1, with 8 nucleotides matching TRBD1. The length of the CDR3 is 14 residues. Germline V gives CDR1 SGHTA, CDR2 FQGNSA. V gave up 8 bases and J gave up 1 base; unmatched junction bases: 6. The CDR3 is CASGRQGTNTEAFF. The CDR3 nucleotides read TGTGCCAGCGGAAGACAGGGGACGAACACTGAAGCTTTCTTT.

The chain couples TRBV7-2 to TRBJ2-7; 8 nucleotides agree with TRBD2. This CDR3 comprises 14 residues. J lost 4 bases, V lost 2 bases, and 4 bases had no gene match. Germline values: CDR1 SGHTA, CDR2 FQGNSA. CDR3: CASSLYGRDYEQYF. The CDR3 DNA reads TGTGCCAGCAGCTTATACGGGAGGGATTACGAGCAGTACTTC.

The chain uses TRBV3-1 (or the pseudogene TRBV3-2) and TRBJ1-1; 8 nucleotides agree with TRBD1. Germline CDR1 reads LGHDT; CDR2 reads YNNKEL (reference sequence). This CDR3 region has 12 residues. Trimming removed 6 bases from V and 6 bases from J; junction bases left unmatched: 3. CDR3 sequence (DNA): TGTGCCAGCAGAAGACAGGGGTCTGAAGCTTTCTTT. Protein sequence: CASRRQGSEAFF.

The rearrangement joins TRBV4-1 to TRBJ2-1; TRBD2 matches at 7 bases. CDR1 is MGHRA, CDR2 YSYEKL, per germline. The V and J ends lost 1 base and 7 bases, in that order; junction bases with no gene match: 7. The CDR3 loop spans 15 amino acids. The CDR3 nucleotides are TGCGCCAGCAGCCAAGGGAGGGGCGGGAGTAATGAGCAGTTCTTC. As protein: CASSQGRGGSNEQFF.

V and J are TRBV7-9 and TRBJ2-7; 8 bases align to TRBD2. The junction had 9 bases not matched to a gene; V was cut back by 5 bases and J by 3 bases. Germline V gene lookup returns CDR1 SEHNR and CDR2 FQNEAQ (reference sequence). The CDR3 runs to 15 residues. Here the CDR3 reads CASSPVLGRDYEQYF. Written as DNA, the CDR3 is TGTGCCAGCAGCCCCGTACTCGGGAGGGACTACGAGCAGTACTTC.

The chain is built from TRBV6-5 and TRBJ2-7; D gene ambiguous. The CDR3 is 12 residues long. Trimming removed 5 bases from V and 3 bases from J, with 8 bases in between. From germline, CDR1 is MNHEY and CDR2 SVGAGI. The CDR3 loop is CASSLSGYEQYF. The DNA of the CDR3 is TGTGCCAGCAGTCTCTCGGGCTACGAGCAGTACTTC.

This chain uses TRBV6-6 with TRBJ2-7; perhaps TRBD2 as D (5 bases). Germline lookup yields CDR1 MNHNY and CDR2 SVGAGI (reference sequence). The CDR3 length is 14 residues. V lost 6 bases and J lost 6, with 18 bases in between. Here the CDR3 DNA reads TGTGCCAGCAGAACCTCAAGAGAGGGCTCCGAGCAGTACTTC. It codes for CASRTSREGSEQYF.

The V and J genes are TRBV5-4 and TRBJ1-4; the D gene is possibly TRBD1 (6 bases). This CDR3 has 15 amino acids. Germline CDR1 reads SGHNT; CDR2 reads YYREEE (reference sequence). Trimming shortened V by 4 bases and J by 8 bases, and 18 bases separated the two germline ends. CDR3 in amino acids: CASSPDLGTTEKLFF. The CDR3 DNA reads TGTGCCAGCAGCCCTGATCTCGGGACAACAGAAAAACTGTTTTTT.

This clone was observed once. The V and J genes are TRBV18 and TRBJ1-1; 11 bases agree with TRBD1. This CDR3 is built from 15 residues. Germline CDR1 KGHSH, CDR2 LQKENI. Germline trimming cut 5 bases from V and 5 bases from J; bases unmatched to any gene: 7. Written as DNA, the CDR3 is TGTGCCAGCTCAGGGGACAGGGGGTTTCGGACTGAAGCTTTCTTT. This translates into CASSGDRGFRTEAFF. Drawing the rest from reference TRBV18 and TRBJ1-1, the complete variable domain is NAGVMQNPRHLVRRRGQEARLRCSPMKGHSHVYWYRQLPEEGLKFMVYLQKENIIDESGMPKERFSAEFPKEGPSILRIQQVVRGDSAAYFCASSGDRGFRTEAFFGQGTRLTVV.

The table lists this clone with a count of one. V usage is TRBV10-2 and J usage is TRBJ2-1, with 11 bases aligning to TRBD2. Germline loops: CDR1 WSHSY, CDR2 SAAADI. The CDR3 extends over 13 amino acids. V was clipped by 7 bases and J by 5 bases; unmatched bases: 1. The DNA of the CDR3 is TGCGCCAGCATTAGCGGGAGGGACAATGAGCAGTTCTTC. This codes for CASISGRDNEQFF.

The chain employs TRBV7-8 and TRBJ2-3; 8 bases fit TRBD2. Germline CDR1 and CDR2: SGHVS and FQNEAQ. The ends lost 5 bases at V and 4 bases at J; junction bases unmatched: 5. This CDR3 comprises 14 residues. The CDR3 nucleotides are TGTGCCAGCAGCCCCCGGGAGGGCCCAGATACGCAGTATTTT. Encoded protein: CASSPREGPDTQYF.

The chain is built from TRBV20-1 and TRBJ2-3; D unclear. CDR1 is DFQATT and CDR2 is SNEGSKA in the germline V gene (reference sequence). This CDR3 has 11 amino acids. V lost 6 bases and J lost 4, with 8 bases in between. The CDR3 coding sequence is TGCAGTGCCAATCGGGCAGATACGCAGTATTTT. It specifies CSANRADTQYF.

The CDR3 nucleotides are TGTGCCAGCAGTCTTCCTACCGGGTTCGAGCAGTTCTTC. Translated: CASSLPTGFEQFF. The V gene is TRBV28, the J gene TRBJ2-1; D is unresolved. The CDR3 covers 13 residues. Germline-derived CDR1 and CDR2 are MDHEN and SYDVKM. V shed 5 bases and J shed 10 bases, with 15 bases lying between them.

This sequence joins TRBV4-3 and TRBJ2-2; D perhaps matches TRBD1 (6 bases). The CDR3 extends over 15 amino acids. V lost 3 bases, J lost 4 bases, and 12 bases lay in between. The V gene's germline CDR1 is LGHNA and CDR2 YSLEER. DNA of the CDR3: TGCGCCAGCAGCCAGGACAGCTTACCCACCGGGGAGCTGTTTTTT. The encoded protein is CASSQDSLPTGELFF.

This sequence joins TRBV28 and TRBJ1-1, with 7 bases matching TRBD1. The CDR3 length is 14 residues. Germline V gene sequence: CDR1 MDHEN, CDR2 SYDVKM. V trimming: 7 bases; J trimming: 5 bases; junction bases outside the gene matches: 10. The CDR3 DNA reads TGTGCCAGCAACTTGAGGGGGCCAGGGACTGAAGCTTTCTTT. Translated, it gives CASNLRGPGTEAFF.

This sequence joins TRBV6-1 and TRBJ2-7; the D gene is possibly TRBD1 (5 bases). V lost 3 bases to trimming and J lost 3 bases, with 18 bases between them. Germline lookup yields CDR1 MNHNS and CDR2 SASEGT. The CDR3 length is 16 residues. The CDR3 loop reads CASSEVGVRGFYEQYF. CDR3 nucleotides: TGTGCCAGCAGTGAGGTAGGGGTTAGGGGCTTCTACGAGCAGTACTTC.

The chain uses TRBV30 and TRBJ1-6, with 8 bases lining up with TRBD1. The V and J ends lost 8 bases and 7 bases, in that order; junction bases with no gene match: 10. In germline, CDR1 is GTSNPN, CDR2 SVGIG (reference sequence). The CDR3 covers 14 residues. The CDR3 DNA sequence: TGTGCCGGGACGGACGGGACAGGAAATTCACCCCTCCACTTT. Translated, it gives CAGTDGTGNSPLHF.

Written as DNA, the CDR3 is TGTGCCACCAGCAGAGGTAGAGCGGGGGTTGGGGGGCAAGAGACCCAGTACTTC. It codes for CATSRGRAGVGGQETQYF. This rearrangement joins TRBV15 to TRBJ2-5; 8 bases are shared with TRBD2. The V and J ends lost 1 base and 2 bases, in that order; junction bases with no gene match: 12. This CDR3 is 18 amino acids long. CDR1 and CDR2 (germline): LNHNV, YYDKDF (reference sequence). Complete variable domain (other parts from reference TRBV15 and TRBJ2-5): DAMVIQNPRYQVTQFGKPVTLSCSQTLNHNVMYWYQQKSSQAPKLLFHYYDKDFNNEADTPDNFQSRRPNTSFCFLDIRSPGLGDTAMYLCATSRGRAGVGGQETQYFGPGTRLLVL.

V gene TRBV18 combines with J gene TRBJ1-2; 7 bases are a match to TRBD1. Germline V lookup: CDR1 KGHSH, CDR2 LQKENI. The CDR3 totals 13 residues. J gave up 3 bases and V 5 bases, and 3 bases lay outside the gene matches. CDR3 DNA: TGTGCCAGCTCAAAAGACAGGGACTATGGCTACACCTTC. Translation gives CASSKDRDYGYTF.